The rows below give T cell receptor beta chains drawn from one sample of a study of blood T cell repertoires in COVID-19. Assay used: immunoSEQ multiplex PCR; TCRdb lists only in-frame clones, some missing. The sample contains around 190,000 clones, about 80% of which appear only once. The sequenced material came from peripheral blood. These receptors all come from a human donor in a cohort sampled during active COVID-19. CDR3s include the opening cysteine and the closing phenylalanine or tryptophan. Each record gives: CDR3 protein, CDR3 DNA, clone size, V gene, J gene, D gene. The D gene is left open where the match is weak. Some rows have no size entry. The others give once, few or many, or a class for an expanded clone.

cdr3_aa: CASSPRESNEKLFF; cdr3_nt: TGTGCCAGCAGTCCCAGGGAATCCAATGAAAAACTGTTTTTT; clone_size: NA; v_call: TRBV5-5; j_call: TRBJ1-4; d_call: NA
cdr3_aa: CASSDGGSTNEKLFF; cdr3_nt: TGTGCCAGCAGTGATGGAGGTTCGACTAATGAAAAACTGTTTTTT; clone_size: NA; v_call: TRBV25-1; j_call: TRBJ1-4; d_call: NA
cdr3_aa: CASSLVGGLAGEQFF; cdr3_nt: TGTGCCAGCAGCTTAGTTGGGGGACTAGCCGGTGAGCAGTTCTTC; clone_size: NA; v_call: TRBV7-8; j_call: TRBJ2-1; d_call: TRBD2
cdr3_aa: CASTVGVTSGRGSYEQYF; cdr3_nt: TGTGCCAGCACCGTAGGGGTGACTAGCGGGAGAGGGTCCTACGAGCAGTACTTC; clone_size: NA; v_call: TRBV28; j_call: TRBJ2-7; d_call: TRBD2
cdr3_aa: CASTLRGRGTEAFF; cdr3_nt: TGTGCCAGTACTCTGAGAGGTCGGGGTACTGAAGCTTTCTTT; clone_size: NA; v_call: TRBV19; j_call: TRBJ1-1; d_call: NA
cdr3_aa: CASSHPGGGADSYNEQFF; cdr3_nt: TGTGCCAGCAGCCATCCGGGGGGGGGAGCCGACTCCTACAATGAGCAGTTCTTC; clone_size: NA; v_call: TRBV3-1/TRBV3-2; j_call: TRBJ2-1; d_call: TRBD2
cdr3_aa: CAISPDRVGAPLHF; cdr3_nt: TGTGCCATCAGTCCCGACAGGGTAGGTGCACCCCTCCACTTT; clone_size: NA; v_call: TRBV10-3; j_call: TRBJ1-6; d_call: TRBD1
cdr3_aa: CASSLAGGQETQYF; cdr3_nt: TGTGCCAGCAGCTTAGCGGGGGGGCAAGAGACCCAGTACTTC; clone_size: NA; v_call: TRBV5-4; j_call: TRBJ2-5; d_call: TRBD2
cdr3_aa: CASSEEPGQPYYEQYF; cdr3_nt: TGTGCCAGCAGTGAAGAACCGGGACAGCCTTACTACGAGCAGTACTTC; clone_size: once; v_call: TRBV6-1; j_call: TRBJ2-7; d_call: TRBD1
cdr3_aa: CASSVGSGGTGYEQYF; cdr3_nt: TGTGCCAGCAGCGTAGGTTCTGGGGGGACAGGGTACGAGCAGTACTTC; clone_size: NA; v_call: TRBV9; j_call: TRBJ2-7; d_call: TRBD1
cdr3_aa: CASSPGQGARGELFF; cdr3_nt: TGTGCCAGTAGCCCTGGACAGGGGGCGCGTGGGGAGCTGTTTTTT; clone_size: NA; v_call: TRBV19; j_call: TRBJ2-2; d_call: TRBD1
cdr3_aa: CASNGEYEQFF; cdr3_nt: TGTGCCAGCAACGGGGAGTATGAGCAGTTCTTC; clone_size: few; v_call: TRBV2; j_call: TRBJ2-1; d_call: NA
cdr3_aa: CASSRSRQSTGELFF; cdr3_nt: TGTGCCAGCAGCCGTAGCCGCCAGTCCACCGGGGAGCTGTTTTTT; clone_size: NA; v_call: TRBV6-5; j_call: TRBJ2-2; d_call: NA
cdr3_aa: CASSLIGGTDTQYF; cdr3_nt: TGTGCCAGCAGCTTAATAGGCGGAACAGATACGCAGTATTTT; clone_size: NA; v_call: TRBV7-3; j_call: TRBJ2-3; d_call: NA
cdr3_aa: CASYTPSGRYEQYF; cdr3_nt: TGTGCCAGCTATACCCCTAGCGGGAGATACGAGCAGTACTTC; clone_size: NA; v_call: TRBV2; j_call: TRBJ2-7; d_call: TRBD2
cdr3_aa: CASSLEAGGLNEQYF; cdr3_nt: TGTGCCAGCAGCTTAGAAGCGGGGGGGCTGAACGAGCAGTACTTC; clone_size: once; v_call: TRBV11-2; j_call: TRBJ2-7; d_call: TRBD2
cdr3_aa: CASSQDFPTRVLYGYTF; cdr3_nt: TGCGCCAGCAGCCAAGATTTTCCAACCAGGGTCCTCTATGGCTACACCTTC; clone_size: once; v_call: TRBV4-3; j_call: TRBJ1-2; d_call: NA
cdr3_aa: CASSQVSGSGYEQYF; cdr3_nt: TGCGCCAGCAGCCAGGTTAGCGGGAGCGGGTACGAGCAGTACTTC; clone_size: NA; v_call: TRBV4-3; j_call: TRBJ2-7; d_call: TRBD2
cdr3_aa: CASSYRGSEKLFF; cdr3_nt: TGTGCCAGCAGTTACAGGGGTAGCGAAAAACTGTTTTTT; clone_size: NA; v_call: TRBV6-5; j_call: TRBJ1-4; d_call: NA